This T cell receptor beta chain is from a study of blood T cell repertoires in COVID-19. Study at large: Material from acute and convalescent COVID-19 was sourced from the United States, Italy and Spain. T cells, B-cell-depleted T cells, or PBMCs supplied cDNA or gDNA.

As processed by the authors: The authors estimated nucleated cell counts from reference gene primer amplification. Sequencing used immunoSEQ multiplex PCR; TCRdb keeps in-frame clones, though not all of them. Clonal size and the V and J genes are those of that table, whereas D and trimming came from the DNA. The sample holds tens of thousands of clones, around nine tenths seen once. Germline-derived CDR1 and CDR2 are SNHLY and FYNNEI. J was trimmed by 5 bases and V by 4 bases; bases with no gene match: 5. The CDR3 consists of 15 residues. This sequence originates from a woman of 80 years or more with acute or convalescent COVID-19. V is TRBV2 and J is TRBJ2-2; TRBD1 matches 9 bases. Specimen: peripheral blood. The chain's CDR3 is CASSATGGNTGELFF. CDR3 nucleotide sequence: TGTGCCAGCAGTGCAACAGGGGGCAATACCGGGGAGCTGTTTTTT.